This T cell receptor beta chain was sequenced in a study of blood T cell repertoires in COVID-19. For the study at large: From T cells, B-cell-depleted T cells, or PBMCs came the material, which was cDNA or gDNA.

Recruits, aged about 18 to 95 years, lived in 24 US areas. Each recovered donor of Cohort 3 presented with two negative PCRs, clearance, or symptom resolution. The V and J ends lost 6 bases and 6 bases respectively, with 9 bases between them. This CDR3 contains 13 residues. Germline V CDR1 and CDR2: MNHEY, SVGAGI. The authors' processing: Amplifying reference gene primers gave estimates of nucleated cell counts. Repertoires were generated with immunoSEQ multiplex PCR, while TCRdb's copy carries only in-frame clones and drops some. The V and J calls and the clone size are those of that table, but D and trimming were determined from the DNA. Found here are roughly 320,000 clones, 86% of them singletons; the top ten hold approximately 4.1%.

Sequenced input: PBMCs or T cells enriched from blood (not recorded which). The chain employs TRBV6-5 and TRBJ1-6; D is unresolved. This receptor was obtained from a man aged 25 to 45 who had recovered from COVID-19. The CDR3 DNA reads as TGTGCCAGCAGATCAGGCGTTAATTCACCCCTCCACTTT. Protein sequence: CASRSGVNSPLHF.